The source of this TCR beta chain is a study of T cells in Graves' hyperthyroidism and ophthalmopathy. The source material, RNA transcripts, was used to amplify TCR beta CDR3 regions. The HTBI set primed first-round TCR CDR3 RT-PCR. TCRdb re-called the multiplex PCR reads through MiXCR, storing one row per CDR3 protein. The table lists under 30,000 distinct CDR3 sequences, around 54% of them singletons. V was pared by 2 bases and J by 4 bases, with 6 bases between. Per the germline V gene, CDR1 is MRHNA and CDR2 is SNTAGT. The CDR3 is made up of 13 amino acids. Sample: blood. The TCR originated in a woman aged 40 to 50 with Graves' hyperthyroidism that later progressed to Graves' ophthalmopathy. This chain links TRBV6-4 with TRBJ1-5; D ambiguous. This CDR3 is CASSDRANQPQHF. CDR3 bases: TGTGCCAGCAGTGACAGGGCAAATCAGCCCCAGCATTTT.